This TCR beta chain emerged from a study of T cells in Graves' hyperthyroidism and ophthalmopathy (dated by TCRdb to about 2019). Some background on the complete study: Peripheral blood samples were taken at initial diagnosis, before any treatment was given. A discovery cohort of about a hundred patients, 43 with Graves' ophthalmopathy and 55 to 60 with stable Graves' hyperthyroidism, was used to find distinguishing TCR V-J signatures. Prospective prediction of ophthalmopathy was tested in an independent validation cohort of some 20 hyperthyroidism patients and around 16 patients who later progressed to ophthalmopathy. For training and testing, the 100 or so patients in the discovery cohort were randomly divided in a 7:3 ratio. Thyroid tissue and blood T-cell repertoires from six Graves' hyperthyroidism patients were also compared in the study. After sampling, hyperthyroidism patients received methimazole starting at 30 mg daily, and ophthalmopathy patients received high-dose intravenous methylprednisolone. The paper describes TCR Vbeta CDR3 sequencing of about 140 peripheral blood samples, made up of roughly 40 ophthalmopathy patients, more than 70 hyperthyroidism patients and 17 progressor patients.

General findings and caveats noted by the study authors: In validation, the model predicted progression to ophthalmopathy with over 65% sensitivity and over 72% specificity, a median of about 6.7 months before onset. A 13 V-J signature model separated ophthalmopathy from stable hyperthyroidism, with around 88% sensitivity and roughly 81% specificity in cross-validation and 80%/75% in testing. No statistical method was used to fix the sample size in advance, and group allocation was not hidden from the investigators. Blood samples also contained most of the expanded thyroid clonotypes (frequency above 0.001), which suggests that blood repertoires may reflect thyroid immune responses.

As for this clonotype: It has no known antigen specificity. Base-call qualities are not available, and no considerably larger clone is one nucleotide away.

Amplification of TCR beta CDR3 regions was carried out from RNA transcripts. For the first round of RT-PCR on the TCR CDR3, the HTBI primer set was used together with the Qiagen OneStep RT-PCR kit. A second multiplex PCR round built the libraries, followed by size selection and purification. Sequencing of the libraries was done on an Illumina HiSeq2000 using paired-end 100 bp reads. Under the source paper's analysis protocol: Raw data were processed with SOAPnuke, discarding reads with adapters, uncalled bases, mean Phred below 15, or no exact constant-primer or identifier match. COPE v1.2.5 was used to merge high-quality paired reads, and clonotypes were defined as unique nucleotide sequences. Clonotypes were aligned to IMGT TRBV, TRBD and TRBJ reference segments using MiTCR v1.1. The analysis included only V-J combinations with a frequency above 0.0001, which together covered roughly 99% of the repertoires. A TCS score was defined as the ratio between F50 (clonal expansion) and ExV (chaos), using BLOSUM62-based TCRdist between CDR3 peptides within each V-J. Welch's t-statistics and random forest reduced fewer than 600 V-J features to roughly 13, which were used in a naive Bayes classifier (R e1071). The public sequencing data were trimmed at Q25 with fastp and processed into clonotypes with MiXCR by TCRdb, which kept only in-frame beta chains. A single entry per CDR3 protein holds the most common genes and DNA from its merged rows. The V and J calls shown here were made by TCRdb, not taken from the authors' results. In all, the sample holds nearly 600,000 distinct CDR3 sequences, and 12% to 15% of those were seen once. The ten largest clones represent around 7% of the sample.

The CDR3, cysteine through phenylalanine, is 19 amino acids long. Solely the CDR3 DNA is kept, with 57 bases framed from the first base. V and J are trimmed by 0 bases and 0 bases, and the gene matches miss 11 bases of the junction. Looking up the germline V gene yields CDR1 MGHRA and CDR2 YSYEKL. Ophthalmopathy patients had moderately to severely active disease, Clinical Activity Score of at least 3, NOSPECS grade of at least 4, and duration under 3 months. Exclusion was applied to patients with uncontrolled infections, other autoimmune diseases, pregnancy or lactation. Diagnoses were based on clinical symptoms, serum thyroxine and TRAb, thyroid ultrasound and orbital computed tomography. PBMCs were isolated from about 9.2 ml of fresh peripheral blood by Ficoll-Paque density gradient centrifugation. Total RNA was extracted using Trizol reagent, and RNA quality was assessed on an Agilent 2100 Bioanalyzer.

The sequence is built from TRBV4-1 and TRBJ2-3, and 8 junctional nucleotides match TRBD2. Sequencing was done on a sample of blood. This receptor was obtained from a woman under 30 with Graves' ophthalmopathy. Here is the DNA: TGCGCCAGCAGCCAAGATTCTAGCGGGTGGTTGGGGAGCACAGATACGCAGTATTTT. The resulting protein is CASSQDSSGWLGSTDTQYF.